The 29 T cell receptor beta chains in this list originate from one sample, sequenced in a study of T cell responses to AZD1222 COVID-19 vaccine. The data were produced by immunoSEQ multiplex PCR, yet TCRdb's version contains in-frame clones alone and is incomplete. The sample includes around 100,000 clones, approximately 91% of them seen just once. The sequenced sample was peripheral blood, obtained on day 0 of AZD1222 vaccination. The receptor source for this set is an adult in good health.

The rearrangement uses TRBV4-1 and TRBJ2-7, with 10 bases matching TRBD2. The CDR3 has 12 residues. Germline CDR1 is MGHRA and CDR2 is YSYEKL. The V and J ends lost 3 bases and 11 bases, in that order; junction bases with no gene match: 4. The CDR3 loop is CASSQPSGRKYF. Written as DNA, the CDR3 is TGCGCCAGCAGCCAGCCTAGCGGGAGAAAGTACTTC.

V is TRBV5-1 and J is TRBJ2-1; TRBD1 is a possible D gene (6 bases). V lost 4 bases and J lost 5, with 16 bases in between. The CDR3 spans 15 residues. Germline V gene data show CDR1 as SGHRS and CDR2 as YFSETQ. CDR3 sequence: CASSVAGTPDNEQFF. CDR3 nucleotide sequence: TGCGCCAGCAGCGTGGCTGGGACACCAGACAATGAGCAGTTCTTC.

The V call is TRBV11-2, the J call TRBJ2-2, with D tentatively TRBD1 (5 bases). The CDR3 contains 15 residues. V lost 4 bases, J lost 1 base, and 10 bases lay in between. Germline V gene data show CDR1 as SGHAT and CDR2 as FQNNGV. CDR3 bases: TGTGCCAGCAGCTCAGACAGCATGAACACCGGGGAGCTGTTTTTT. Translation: CASSSDSMNTGELFF.

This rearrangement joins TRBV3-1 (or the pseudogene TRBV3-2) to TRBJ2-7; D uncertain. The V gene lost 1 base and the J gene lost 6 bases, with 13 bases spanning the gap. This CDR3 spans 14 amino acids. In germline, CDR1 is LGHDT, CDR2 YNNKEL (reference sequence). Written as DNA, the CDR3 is TGTGCCAGCAGCCAAGGTAACGAGTTGGGCGAGCAGTACTTC. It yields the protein CASSQGNELGEQYF.

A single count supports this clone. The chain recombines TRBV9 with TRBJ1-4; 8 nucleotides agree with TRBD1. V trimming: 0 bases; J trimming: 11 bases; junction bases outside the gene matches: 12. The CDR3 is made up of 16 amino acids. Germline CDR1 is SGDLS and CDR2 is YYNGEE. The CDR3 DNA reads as TGTGCCAGCAGCGTAGGACAACGGACAGGGAGCGGGAAACTGTTTTTT. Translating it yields CASSVGQRTGSGKLFF.

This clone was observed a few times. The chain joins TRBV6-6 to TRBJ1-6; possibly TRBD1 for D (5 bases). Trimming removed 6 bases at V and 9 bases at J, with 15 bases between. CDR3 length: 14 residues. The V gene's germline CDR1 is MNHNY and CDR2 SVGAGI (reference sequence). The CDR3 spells CASSFQGQGSPLHF. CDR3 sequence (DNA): TGTGCCAGCAGCTTCCAGGGCCAGGGTTCACCCCTCCACTTT.

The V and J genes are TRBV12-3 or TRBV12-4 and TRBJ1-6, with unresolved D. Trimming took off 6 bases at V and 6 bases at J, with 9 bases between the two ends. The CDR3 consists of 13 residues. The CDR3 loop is CASRNGGNSPLHF. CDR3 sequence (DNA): TGTGCCAGCAGAAATGGAGGTAATTCACCCCTCCACTTT.

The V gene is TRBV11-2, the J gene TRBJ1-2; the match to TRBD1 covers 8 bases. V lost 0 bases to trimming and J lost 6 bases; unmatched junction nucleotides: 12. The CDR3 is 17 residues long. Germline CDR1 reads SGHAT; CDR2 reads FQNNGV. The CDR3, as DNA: TGTGCCAGCAGCTTAGATCCCTCGCAGGGGGCGATCCATGGCTACACCTTC. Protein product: CASSLDPSQGAIHGYTF.

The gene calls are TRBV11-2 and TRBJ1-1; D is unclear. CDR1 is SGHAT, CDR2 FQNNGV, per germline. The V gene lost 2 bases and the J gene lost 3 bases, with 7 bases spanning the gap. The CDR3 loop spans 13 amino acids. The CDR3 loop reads CASSLSLYTEAFF. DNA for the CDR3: TGTGCCAGCAGCTTAAGTTTGTACACTGAAGCTTTCTTT.

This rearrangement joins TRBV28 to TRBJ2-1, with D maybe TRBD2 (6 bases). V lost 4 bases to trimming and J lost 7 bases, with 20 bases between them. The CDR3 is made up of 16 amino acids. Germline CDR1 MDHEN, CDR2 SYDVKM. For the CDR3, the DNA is TGTGCCAGCAGTTCCCCTGTCCGACTTGGGAGGAATGAGCAGTTCTTC. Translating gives CASSSPVRLGRNEQFF.

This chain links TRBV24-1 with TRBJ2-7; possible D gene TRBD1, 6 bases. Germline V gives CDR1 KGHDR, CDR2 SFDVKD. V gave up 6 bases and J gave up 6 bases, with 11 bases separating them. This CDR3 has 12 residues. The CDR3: CATSTQGTEQYF. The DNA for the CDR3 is TGTGCCACCAGTACGCAGGGGACCGAGCAGTACTTC.

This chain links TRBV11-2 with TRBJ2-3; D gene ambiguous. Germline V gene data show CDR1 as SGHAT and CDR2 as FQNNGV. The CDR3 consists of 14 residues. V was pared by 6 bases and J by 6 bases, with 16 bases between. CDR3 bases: TGTGCCAGCAGTCCCTCCCCTCGTTGGGATACGCAGTATTTT. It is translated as CASSPSPRWDTQYF.

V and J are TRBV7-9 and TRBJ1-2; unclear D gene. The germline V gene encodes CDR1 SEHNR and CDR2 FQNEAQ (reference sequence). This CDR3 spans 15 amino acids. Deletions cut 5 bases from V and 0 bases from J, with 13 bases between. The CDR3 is CASSPSRGANYGYTF. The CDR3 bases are TGTGCCAGCAGCCCCAGCAGAGGAGCTAACTATGGCTACACCTTC.

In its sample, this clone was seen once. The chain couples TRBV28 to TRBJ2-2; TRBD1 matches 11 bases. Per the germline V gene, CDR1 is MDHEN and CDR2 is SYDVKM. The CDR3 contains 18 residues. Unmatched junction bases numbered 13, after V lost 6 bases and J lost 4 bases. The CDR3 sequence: CASSPLDRGRGSTGELFF. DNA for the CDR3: TGTGCCAGCAGCCCACTGGACAGGGGGCGGGGGAGCACCGGGGAGCTGTTTTTT.

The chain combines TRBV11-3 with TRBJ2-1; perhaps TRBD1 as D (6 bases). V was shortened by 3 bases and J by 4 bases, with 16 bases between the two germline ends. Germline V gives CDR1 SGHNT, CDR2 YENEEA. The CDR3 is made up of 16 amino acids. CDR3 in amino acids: CASSLGADISYNEQFF. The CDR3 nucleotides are TGTGCCAGCAGCTTGGGGGCTGACATCTCATACAATGAGCAGTTCTTC.

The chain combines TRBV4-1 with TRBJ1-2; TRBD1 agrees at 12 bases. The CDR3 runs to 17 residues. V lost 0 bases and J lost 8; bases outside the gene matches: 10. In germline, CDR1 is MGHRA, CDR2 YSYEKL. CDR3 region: CASSQDWGTGGAGGYTF. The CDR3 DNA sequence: TGCGCCAGCAGCCAAGATTGGGGGACAGGGGGCGCGGGAGGCTACACCTTC.

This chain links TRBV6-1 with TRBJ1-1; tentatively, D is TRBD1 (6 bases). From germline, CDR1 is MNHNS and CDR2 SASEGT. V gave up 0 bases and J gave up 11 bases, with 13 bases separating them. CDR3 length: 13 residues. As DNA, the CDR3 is TGTGCCAGCAGTGAAGCGCACAGGGTTCGGGCTTTCTTT. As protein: CASSEAHRVRAFF.

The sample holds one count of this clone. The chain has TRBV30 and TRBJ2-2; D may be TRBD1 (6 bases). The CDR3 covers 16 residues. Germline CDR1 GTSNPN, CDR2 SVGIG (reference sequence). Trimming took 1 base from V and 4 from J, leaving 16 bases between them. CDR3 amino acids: CAWSGGHRMITGELFF. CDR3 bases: TGTGCCTGGAGTGGGGGACACCGAATGATCACCGGGGAGCTGTTTTTT.

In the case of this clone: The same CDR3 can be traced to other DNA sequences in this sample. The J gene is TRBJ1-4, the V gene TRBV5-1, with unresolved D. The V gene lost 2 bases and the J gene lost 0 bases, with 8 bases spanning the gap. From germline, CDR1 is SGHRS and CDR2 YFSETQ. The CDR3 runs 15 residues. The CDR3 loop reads CASSFEGATNEKLFF. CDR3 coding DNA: TGCGCCAGCAGCTTTGAGGGAGCAACTAATGAAAAACTGTTTTTT. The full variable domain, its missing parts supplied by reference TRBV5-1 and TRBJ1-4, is KAGVTQTPRYLIKTRGQQVTLSCSPISGHRSVSWYQQTPGQGLQFLFEYFSETQRNKGNFPGRFSGRQFSNSRSEMNVSTLELGDSALYLCASSFEGATNEKLFFGSGTQLSVL.

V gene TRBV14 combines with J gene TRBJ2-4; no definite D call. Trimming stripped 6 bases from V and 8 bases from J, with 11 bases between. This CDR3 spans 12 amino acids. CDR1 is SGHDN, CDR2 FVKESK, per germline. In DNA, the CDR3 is TGTGCCAGCAGTCGAGACCAGCACATTCAGTACTTC. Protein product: CASSRDQHIQYF.

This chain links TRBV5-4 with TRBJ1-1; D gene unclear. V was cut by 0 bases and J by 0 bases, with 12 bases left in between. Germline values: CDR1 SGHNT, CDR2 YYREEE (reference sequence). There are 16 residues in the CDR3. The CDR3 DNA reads TGTGCCAGCAGCTTGGTCGGTCGACTATTGAACACTGAAGCTTTCTTT. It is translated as CASSLVGRLLNTEAFF. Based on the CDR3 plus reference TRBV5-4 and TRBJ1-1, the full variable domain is ETGVTQSPTHLIKTRGQQVTLRCSSQSGHNTVSWYQQALGQGPQFIFQYYREEENGRGNFPPRFSGLQFPNYSSELNVNALELDDSALYLCASSLVGRLLNTEAFFGQGTRLTVV.

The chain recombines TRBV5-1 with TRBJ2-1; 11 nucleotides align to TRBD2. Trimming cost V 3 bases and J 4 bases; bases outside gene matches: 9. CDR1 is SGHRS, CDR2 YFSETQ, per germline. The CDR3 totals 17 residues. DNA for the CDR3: TGCGCCAGCAGCTCATCACTAGCGGGAGAACTGTACAATGAGCAGTTCTTC. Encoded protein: CASSSSLAGELYNEQFF.

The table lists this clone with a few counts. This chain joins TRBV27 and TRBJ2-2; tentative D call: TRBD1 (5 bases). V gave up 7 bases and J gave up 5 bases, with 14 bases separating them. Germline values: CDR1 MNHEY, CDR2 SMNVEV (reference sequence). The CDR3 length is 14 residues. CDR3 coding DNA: TGTGCCAGCAATGATGGCAGGGAAACCGGGGAGCTGTTTTTT. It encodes CASNDGRETGELFF.

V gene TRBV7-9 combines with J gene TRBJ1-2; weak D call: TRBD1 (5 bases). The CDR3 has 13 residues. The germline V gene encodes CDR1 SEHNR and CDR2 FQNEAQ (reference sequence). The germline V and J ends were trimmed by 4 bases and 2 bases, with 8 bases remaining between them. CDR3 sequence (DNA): TGTGCCAGCAGCTGGGACGGGAACTATGGCTACACCTTC. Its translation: CASSWDGNYGYTF.

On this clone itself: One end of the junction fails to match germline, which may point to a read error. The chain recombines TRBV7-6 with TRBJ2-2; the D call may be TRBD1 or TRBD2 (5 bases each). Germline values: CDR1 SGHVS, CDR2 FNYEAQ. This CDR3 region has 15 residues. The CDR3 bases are TGTGCCAGCAGCCCTGGGACCACGAAGACCGGGGAGCTGTTTTTT. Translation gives CASSPGTTKTGELFF.

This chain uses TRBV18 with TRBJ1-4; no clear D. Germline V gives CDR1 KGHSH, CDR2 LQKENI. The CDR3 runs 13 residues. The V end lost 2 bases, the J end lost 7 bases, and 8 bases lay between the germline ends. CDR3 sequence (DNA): TGTGCCAGCTCACCAGGCAGCCTTGAAAAACTGTTTTTT. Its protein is CASSPGSLEKLFF.

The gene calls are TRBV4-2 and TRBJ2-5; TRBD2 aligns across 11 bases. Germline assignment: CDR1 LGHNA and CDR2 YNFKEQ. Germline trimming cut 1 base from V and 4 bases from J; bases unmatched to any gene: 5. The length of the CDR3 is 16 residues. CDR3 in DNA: TGTGCCAGCAGCCAAGTAGAACTAGCGGGGGTAGAGACCCAGTACTTC. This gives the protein CASSQVELAGVETQYF.

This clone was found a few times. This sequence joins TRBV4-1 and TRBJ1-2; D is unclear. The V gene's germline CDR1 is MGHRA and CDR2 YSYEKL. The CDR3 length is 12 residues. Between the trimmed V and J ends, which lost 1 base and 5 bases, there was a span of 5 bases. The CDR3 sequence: CASSQVGYGYTF. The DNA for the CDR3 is TGCGCCAGCAGCCAAGTCGGATATGGCTACACCTTC.

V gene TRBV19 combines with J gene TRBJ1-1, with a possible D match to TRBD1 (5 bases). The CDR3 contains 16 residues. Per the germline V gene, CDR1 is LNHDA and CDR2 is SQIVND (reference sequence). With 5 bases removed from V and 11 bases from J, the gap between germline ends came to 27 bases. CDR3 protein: CASSQIWGRDLIWAFF. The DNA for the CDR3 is TGTGCCAGTAGTCAGATCTGGGGCAGGGACCTTATCTGGGCTTTCTTT.